A selection of T cell receptor beta chains follows, all from one sample in a study of T cells after yellow fever vaccination. TCRdb used MiXCR to reprocess the 5' RACE reads, holding one entry per CDR3 protein. The profile shows about 330,000 distinct CDR3 sequences, about 4% of them singletons. The starting material was PBMCs, obtained 5 days after the yellow fever booster vaccination. All receptors derive from a man between 18 and 35 years old who received the YFV17D yellow fever vaccine. Each CDR3 is given with its conserved first and last residue. Fields, in order: clone size, D gene, V gene, J gene, CDR3 protein, CDR3 DNA. A D gene is named only where the DNA matches it firmly. Not every row has a clone size; where given, it reads once, few, many or a size class.

.,TRBD1,TRBV5-1,TRBJ1-2,CASSPEGDSNGYTF,TGCGCCAGCAGCCCGGAGGGGGACAGCAATGGCTACACCTTC
few,.,TRBV7-9,TRBJ1-5,CASSSVPSNQPQHF,TGTGCCAGCAGCTCCGTCCCGTCCAATCAGCCCCAGCATTTT
many,.,TRBV3-1,TRBJ1-5,CASSQDMIQPQHF,TGTGCCAGCAGCCAAGACATGATCCAGCCCCAGCATTTT
many,TRBD1,TRBV10-3,TRBJ2-5,CAISGRVQGRETQYF,TGTGCCATCAGTGGCAGAGTACAGGGGAGAGAGACCCAGTACTTC
.,.,TRBV4-1,TRBJ2-5,CASSQGPGEETQYF,TGCGCCAGCAGCCAAGGCCCAGGGGAAGAGACCCAGTACTTC
many,.,TRBV11-2,TRBJ1-3,CASSLEQRNTIYF,TGTGCCAGCAGCTTAGAACAACGAAACACCATATATTTT
few,TRBD2,TRBV7-3,TRBJ2-3,CASSLILAGADTQYF,TGTGCCAGCAGCTTAATACTAGCGGGGGCCGATACGCAGTATTTT
.,TRBD1,TRBV15,TRBJ2-2,CATSRGGQGRNTGELFF,TGTGCCACCAGCAGAGGAGGACAGGGAAGGAACACCGGGGAGCTGTTTTTT
many,TRBD2,TRBV29-1,TRBJ2-3,CSVEVSRGAQDTQYF,TGCAGCGTTGAAGTTTCGCGGGGGGCGCAAGATACGCAGTATTTT
few,.,TRBV20-1,TRBJ2-1,CSATRQGKDYNEQFF,TGCAGTGCCACGAGGCAGGGGAAGGACTACAATGAGCAGTTCTTC
many,.,TRBV7-6,TRBJ2-4,CASSLGTRGNIQYF,TGTGCCAGCAGCTTGGGGACGAGGGGAAACATTCAGTACTTC
many,.,TRBV7-9,TRBJ2-5,CASSAGVTGFQETQYF,TGTGCCAGCAGCGCGGGGGTGACAGGGTTCCAAGAGACCCAGTACTTC
.,TRBD1,TRBV7-2,TRBJ1-3,CASRAGTEGNTIYF,TGTGCCAGCAGAGCCGGGACAGAGGGAAACACCATATATTTT
many,.,TRBV10-3,TRBJ2-3,CAISETRLVSTDTQYF,TGTGCCATCAGTGAAACGAGGCTGGTTTCCACGGATACGCAGTATTTT
.,.,TRBV9,TRBJ2-5,CASSAFQGSRVETQYF,TGTGCCAGCAGCGCGTTCCAGGGTAGTCGGGTGGAGACCCAGTACTTC
many,.,TRBV6-5,TRBJ2-2,CASKHQNTGELFF,TGTGCCAGCAAACACCAGAACACCGGGGAGCTGTTTTTT
many,.,TRBV27,TRBJ1-1,CASSSPSAGNTEAFF,TGTGCCAGCAGTTCCCCCTCCGCGGGGAACACTGAAGCTTTCTTT
many,.,TRBV5-1,TRBJ1-4,CASSLRVGDEKLFF,TGCGCCAGCAGCCTACGTGTGGGGGATGAAAAACTTTTTTTT
.,.,TRBV24-1,TRBJ2-3,CATSDARLASDTQYF,TGTGCCACCAGTGATGCTCGTCTAGCTTCAGATACGCAGTATTTT
.,TRBD1,TRBV5-1,TRBJ2-2,CASSLAGQGAGELFF,TGCGCCAGCAGCTTGGCGGGACAGGGGGCCGGGGAGCTGTTTTTT
many,.,TRBV5-1,TRBJ2-2,CASSLYRMGTGELFF,TGCGCCAGCAGCTTGTACAGGATGGGGACCGGGGAGCTGTTTTTT
many,.,TRBV4-1,TRBJ1-5,CASSQGGAGNQPQHF,TGCGCCAGCAGCCAAGGTGGGGCAGGAAATCAGCCCCAGCATTTT
few,.,TRBV5-1,TRBJ1-5,CASSLEAGSNQPQHF,TGCGCCAGCAGCTTGGAAGCAGGTAGCAATCAGCCCCAGCATTTT
few,TRBD1,TRBV10-3,TRBJ2-3,CAYAGNRGEGTDTQYF,TGTGCCTACGCTGGGAACAGGGGCGAGGGGACAGATACGCAGTATTTT
few,.,TRBV7-9,TRBJ1-1,CASSHTLNTEAFF,TGTGCCAGCAGCCACACATTGAACACTGAAGCTTTCTTT
.,.,TRBV14,TRBJ1-5,CASSQELGQPQHF,TGTGCCAGCAGCCAAGAGTTAGGGCAGCCCCAGCATTTT
.,.,TRBV5-1,TRBJ1-2,CASSWTAYDGYTF,TGCGCCAGCAGCTGGACAGCGTATGATGGCTACACCTTC